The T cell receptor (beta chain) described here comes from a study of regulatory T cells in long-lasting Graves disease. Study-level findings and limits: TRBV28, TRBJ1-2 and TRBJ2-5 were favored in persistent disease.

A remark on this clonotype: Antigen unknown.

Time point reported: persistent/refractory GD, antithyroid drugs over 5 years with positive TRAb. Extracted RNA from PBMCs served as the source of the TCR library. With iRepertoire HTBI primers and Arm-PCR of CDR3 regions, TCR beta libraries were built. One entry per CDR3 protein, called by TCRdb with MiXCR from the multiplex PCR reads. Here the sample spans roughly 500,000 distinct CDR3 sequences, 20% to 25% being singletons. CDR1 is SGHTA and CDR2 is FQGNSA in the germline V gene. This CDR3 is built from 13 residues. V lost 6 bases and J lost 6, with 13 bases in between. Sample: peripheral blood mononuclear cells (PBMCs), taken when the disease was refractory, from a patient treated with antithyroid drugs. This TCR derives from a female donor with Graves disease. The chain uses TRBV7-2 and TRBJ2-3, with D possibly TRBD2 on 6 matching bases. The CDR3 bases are TGTGCCAGCAGGGTCGGGGGATGGGATACGCAGTATTTT. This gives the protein CASRVGGWDTQYF.